This T cell receptor beta chain was retrieved from a study of T cell responses to AZD1222 COVID-19 vaccine. Germline CDR1 SGHTA, CDR2 FQGNSA. The CDR3 extends over 17 amino acids. The trim removed 4 bases at V and 5 bases at J, leaving 4 bases unmatched. TCRdb's table, derived via immunoSEQ multiplex PCR, lists solely in-frame clones and lacks some. Among about 85,000 clones listed, 85% were seen once. The TCR was taken from an adult who received the AZD1222 COVID-19 vaccine. The chain is built from TRBV7-2 and TRBJ2-2; the match to TRBD2 covers 16 bases. The specimen was peripheral blood, collected 28 days after the second AZD1222 dose. The CDR3 sequence is CASSWVGLAGGTGELFF. Written as DNA, the CDR3 is TGTGCCAGCAGCTGGGTGGGACTAGCGGGAGGGACCGGGGAGCTGTTTTTT.